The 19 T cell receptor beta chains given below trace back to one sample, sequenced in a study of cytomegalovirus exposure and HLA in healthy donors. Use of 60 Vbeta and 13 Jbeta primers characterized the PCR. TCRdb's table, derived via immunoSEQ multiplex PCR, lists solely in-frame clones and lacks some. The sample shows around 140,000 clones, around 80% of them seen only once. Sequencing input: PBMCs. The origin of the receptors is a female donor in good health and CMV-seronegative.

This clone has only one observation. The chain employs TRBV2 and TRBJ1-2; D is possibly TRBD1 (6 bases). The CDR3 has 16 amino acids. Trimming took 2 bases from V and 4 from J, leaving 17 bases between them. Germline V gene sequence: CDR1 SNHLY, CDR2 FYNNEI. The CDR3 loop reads CASSEWSRGGSYGYTF. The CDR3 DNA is TGTGCCAGCAGTGAATGGTCGCGGGGGGGCTCCTATGGCTACACCTTC.

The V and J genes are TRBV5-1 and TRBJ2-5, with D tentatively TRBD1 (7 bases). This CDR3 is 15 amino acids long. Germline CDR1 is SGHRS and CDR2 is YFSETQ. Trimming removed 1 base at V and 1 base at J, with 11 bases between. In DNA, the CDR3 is TGCGCCAGCAGCTTGCGCGGGACAGTCCAAGAGACCCAGTACTTC. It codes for CASSLRGTVQETQYF.

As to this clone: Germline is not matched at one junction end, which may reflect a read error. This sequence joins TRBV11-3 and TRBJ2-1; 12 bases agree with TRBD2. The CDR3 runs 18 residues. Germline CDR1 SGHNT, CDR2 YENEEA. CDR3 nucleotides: TGTGCCAGCAACTTAGGGCTAGCGGGGGGGAGCTCCTACAATGAGCAGTTCTTC. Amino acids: CASNLGLAGGSSYNEQFF.

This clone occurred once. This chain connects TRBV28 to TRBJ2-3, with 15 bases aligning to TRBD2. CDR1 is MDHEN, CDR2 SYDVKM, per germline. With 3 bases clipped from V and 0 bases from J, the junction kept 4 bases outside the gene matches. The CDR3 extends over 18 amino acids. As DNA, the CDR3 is TGTGCCAGCAGTTTCAGGACTAGCGGGGGGGCTAGCACAGATACGCAGTATTTT. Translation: CASSFRTSGGASTDTQYF.

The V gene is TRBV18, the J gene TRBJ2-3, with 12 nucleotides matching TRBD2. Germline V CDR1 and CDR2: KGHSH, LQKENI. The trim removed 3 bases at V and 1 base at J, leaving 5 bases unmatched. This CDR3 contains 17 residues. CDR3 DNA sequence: TGTGCCAGCTCACCGCCGGGACTAGCGGGCGGCACAGATACGCAGTATTTT. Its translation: CASSPPGLAGGTDTQYF. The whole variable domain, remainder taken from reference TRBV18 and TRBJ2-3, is NAGVMQNPRHLVRRRGQEARLRCSPMKGHSHVYWYRQLPEEGLKFMVYLQKENIIDESGMPKERFSAEFPKEGPSILRIQQVVRGDSAAYFCASSPPGLAGGTDTQYFGPGTRLTVL.

The CDR3 here is CASSFYVGGNEPQHF. The CDR3, as DNA: TGTGCCAGCAGCTTCTACGTAGGAGGTAATGAGCCCCAGCATTTT. The chain uses TRBV7-2 and TRBJ1-5, with D unresolved. CDR1 and CDR2 (germline): SGHTA, FQGNSA. Trimming left V 3 bases short and J 8 bases short, with 17 bases between. The CDR3 has 15 amino acids.

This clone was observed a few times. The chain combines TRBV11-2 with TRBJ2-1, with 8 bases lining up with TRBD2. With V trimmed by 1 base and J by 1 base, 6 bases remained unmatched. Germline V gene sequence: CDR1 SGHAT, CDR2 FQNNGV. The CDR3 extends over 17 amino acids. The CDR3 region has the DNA TGTGCCAGCAGCTTAGCGCGCGGGGGGTTTTCCTACAATGAGCAGTTCTTC. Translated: CASSLARGGFSYNEQFF.

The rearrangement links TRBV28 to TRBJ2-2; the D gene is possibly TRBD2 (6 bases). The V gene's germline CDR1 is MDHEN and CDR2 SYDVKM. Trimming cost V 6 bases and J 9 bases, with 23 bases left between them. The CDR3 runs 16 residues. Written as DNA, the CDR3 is TGTGCCAGCAGCGTTGTGGTCGGGGGTGGACCCTGGGAGCTGTTTTTT. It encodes CASSVVVGGGPWELFF. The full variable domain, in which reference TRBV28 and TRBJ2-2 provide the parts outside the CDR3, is DVKVTQSSRYLVKRTGEKVFLECVQDMDHENMFWYRQDPGLGLRLIYFSYDVKMKEKGDIPEGYSVSREKKERFSLILESASTNQTSMYLCASSVVVGGGPWELFFGEGSRLTVL.

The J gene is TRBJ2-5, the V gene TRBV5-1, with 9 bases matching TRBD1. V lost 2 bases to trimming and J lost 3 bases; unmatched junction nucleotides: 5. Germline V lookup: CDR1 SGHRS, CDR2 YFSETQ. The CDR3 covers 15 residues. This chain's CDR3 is CASSLQGAREETQYF. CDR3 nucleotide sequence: TGCGCCAGCAGCTTACAGGGGGCAAGGGAAGAGACCCAGTACTTC.

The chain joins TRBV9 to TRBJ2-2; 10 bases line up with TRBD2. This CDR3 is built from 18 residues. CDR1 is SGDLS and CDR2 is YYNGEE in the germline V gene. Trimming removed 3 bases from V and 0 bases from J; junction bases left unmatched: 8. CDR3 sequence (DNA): TGTGCCAGCAGCGCCCAACCTAGCGGGGGCTCGAACACCGGGGAGCTGTTTTTT. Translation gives CASSAQPSGGSNTGELFF.

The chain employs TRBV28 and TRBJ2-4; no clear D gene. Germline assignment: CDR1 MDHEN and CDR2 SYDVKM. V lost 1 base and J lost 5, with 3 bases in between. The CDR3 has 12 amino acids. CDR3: CASSLSENIQYF. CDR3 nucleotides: TGTGCCAGCAGTTTATCAGAAAACATTCAGTACTTC.

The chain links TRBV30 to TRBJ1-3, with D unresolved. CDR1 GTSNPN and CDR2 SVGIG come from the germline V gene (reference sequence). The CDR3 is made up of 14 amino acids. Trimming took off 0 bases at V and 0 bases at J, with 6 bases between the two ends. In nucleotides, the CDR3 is TGTGCCTGGAGTGTAGTGAGCTCTGGAAACACCATATATTTT. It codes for CAWSVVSSGNTIYF.

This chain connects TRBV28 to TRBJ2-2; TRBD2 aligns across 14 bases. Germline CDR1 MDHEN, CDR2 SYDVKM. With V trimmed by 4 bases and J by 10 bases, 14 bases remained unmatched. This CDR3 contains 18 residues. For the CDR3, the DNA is TGTGCCAGCAGTTCCCCGTGGGGGACTAGCGGGAGAAGGGAGGAGCTGTTTTTT. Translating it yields CASSSPWGTSGRREELFF.

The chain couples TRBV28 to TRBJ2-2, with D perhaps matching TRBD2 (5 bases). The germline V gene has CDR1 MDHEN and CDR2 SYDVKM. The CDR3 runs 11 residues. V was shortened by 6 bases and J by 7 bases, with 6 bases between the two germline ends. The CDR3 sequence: CASREVGELFF. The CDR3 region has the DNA TGTGCCAGCAGGGAGGTCGGGGAGCTGTTTTTT.

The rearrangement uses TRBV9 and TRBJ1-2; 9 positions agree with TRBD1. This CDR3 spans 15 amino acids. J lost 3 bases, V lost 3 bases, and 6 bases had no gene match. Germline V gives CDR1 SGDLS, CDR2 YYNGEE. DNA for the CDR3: TGTGCCAGCAGCGCCGGGACAGGGAGTCACTATGGCTACACCTTC. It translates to CASSAGTGSHYGYTF.

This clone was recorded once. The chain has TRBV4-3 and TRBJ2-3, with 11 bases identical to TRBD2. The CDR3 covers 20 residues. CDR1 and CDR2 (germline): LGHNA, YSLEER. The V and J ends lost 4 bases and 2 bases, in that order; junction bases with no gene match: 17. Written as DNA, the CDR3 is TGCGCCAGCAGCCCCCAATATTGGGCTAGCGGGGGGCCTGTCACAGATACGCAGTATTTT. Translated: CASSPQYWASGGPVTDTQYF.

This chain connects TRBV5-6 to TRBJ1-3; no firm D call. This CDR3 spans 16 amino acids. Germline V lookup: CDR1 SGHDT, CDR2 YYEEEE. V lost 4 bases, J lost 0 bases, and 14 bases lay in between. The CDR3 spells CASSPGVFISGNTIYF. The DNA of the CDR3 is TGTGCCAGCAGCCCCGGGGTCTTCATCTCTGGAAACACCATATATTTT.

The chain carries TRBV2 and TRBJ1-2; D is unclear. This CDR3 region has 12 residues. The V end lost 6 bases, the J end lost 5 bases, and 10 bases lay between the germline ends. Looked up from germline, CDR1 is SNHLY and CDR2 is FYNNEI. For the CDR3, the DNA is TGTGCCAGCAGCAACAGAGCATATGGCTACACCTTC. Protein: CASSNRAYGYTF.

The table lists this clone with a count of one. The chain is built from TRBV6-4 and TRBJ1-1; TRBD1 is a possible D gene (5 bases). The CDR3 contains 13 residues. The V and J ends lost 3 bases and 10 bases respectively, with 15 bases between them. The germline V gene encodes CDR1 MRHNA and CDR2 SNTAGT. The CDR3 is CASSEGEGQRAFF. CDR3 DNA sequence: TGTGCCAGCAGTGAAGGGGAGGGCCAGCGAGCTTTCTTT.